What follows is one TCR beta chain and its context. Germline V gene sequence: CDR1 MDHEN, CDR2 SYDVKM. The CDR3 has 15 amino acids. V gave up 6 bases and J gave up 0 bases; unmatched junction bases: 6. These data come from a study of cytomegalovirus exposure and HLA in healthy donors. Separation from the approximately 660-subject first cohort characterized the roughly 130-subject validation cohort, to which the donors belonged. This table comes from immunoSEQ multiplex PCR, and its TCRdb copy is limited to in-frame clones, with some not included. This table has about 360,000 clones, roughly 89% appearing once.

This clonotype was sampled from a woman under 30 in good health and CMV-seronegative. The chain recombines TRBV28 with TRBJ2-7; 9 bases map to TRBD1. The material sequenced was PBMCs. The CDR3, as DNA: TGTGCCAGCAGGACAGGGGGGGGAAGCTCCTACGAGCAGTACTTC. Protein product: CASRTGGGSSYEQYF.